Presented here are 30 T cell receptor beta chains from one specimen sequenced in a study of OX40 agonist ivuxolimab in advanced cancers. TCRdb's table, derived via immunoSEQ multiplex PCR, lists solely in-frame clones and lacks some. The table includes 50,000 to 65,000 clones, around 81% detected once. The specimen comprised CD4+ or CD8+ T cells sorted from blood, sampled in a trial of the OX40 agonist ivuxolimab. These receptors all come from an adult with an advanced solid tumor such as melanoma, head and neck, liver or kidney cancer.

The rearrangement uses TRBV29-1 and TRBJ1-1; 8 positions match TRBD1. Germline V lookup: CDR1 SQVTM, CDR2 ANQGSEA. The CDR3 contains 13 residues. The trim removed 6 bases at V and 5 bases at J, leaving 8 bases unmatched. CDR3 sequence: CSVKQGVGTEAFF. The CDR3 DNA is TGCAGCGTCAAACAGGGGGTTGGTACTGAAGCTTTCTTT.

This CDR3 is CASSLEFSGTEAFF. DNA for the CDR3: TGCGCCAGCAGCTTGGAGTTTTCGGGGACTGAAGCTTTCTTT. This chain links TRBV5-1 with TRBJ1-1; D call uncertain. The V gene's germline CDR1 is SGHRS and CDR2 YFSETQ. V lost 0 bases, J lost 5 bases, and 11 bases lay in between. This CDR3 is 14 amino acids long.

This chain joins TRBV5-6 and TRBJ1-1, with 7 bases identical to TRBD1. The CDR3 extends over 15 amino acids. The germline CDR1 and CDR2 sequences are SGHDT and YYEEEE. With 0 bases clipped from V and 0 bases from J, the junction kept 2 bases outside the gene matches. The CDR3 protein is CASSLGDSMNTEAFF. As DNA, the CDR3 is TGTGCCAGCAGCTTGGGGGACAGCATGAACACTGAAGCTTTCTTT.

V is TRBV7-2 and J is TRBJ2-2; perhaps D is TRBD1 or TRBD2 (5 bases each). CDR3 length equals 15 residues. V lost 3 bases and J 0 bases, leaving 8 bases between the germline ends. CDR1 and CDR2 from the germline V gene are SGHTA and FQGNSA. For the CDR3, the DNA is TGTGCCAGCAGCTTTGAGGGGACGAACACCGGGGAGCTGTTTTTT. This gives the protein CASSFEGTNTGELFF.

The rearrangement uses TRBV19 and TRBJ2-2, with 9 bases that match TRBD1. Germline trimming cut 5 bases from V and 0 bases from J; bases unmatched to any gene: 13. Germline CDR1 LNHDA, CDR2 SQIVND (reference sequence). The CDR3 consists of 19 residues. The CDR3 loop reads CASSSPQRGQGSNTGELFF. CDR3 sequence (DNA): TGTGCCAGTAGTTCCCCCCAGCGAGGACAGGGGTCGAACACCGGGGAGCTGTTTTTT.

This chain links TRBV4-3 with TRBJ1-4, with 7 bases lining up with TRBD1. The CDR3 is 14 amino acids. Germline CDR1 is LGHNA and CDR2 is YSLEER. Trimming removed 4 bases from V and 8 bases from J; junction bases left unmatched: 7. The CDR3 DNA follows: TGCGCCAGCAGCCGACACACAGGGGAGGAAAAACTGTTTTTT. This translates into CASSRHTGEEKLFF.

V usage is TRBV14 and J usage is TRBJ2-1, with D possibly being TRBD1 (6 bases). This CDR3 has 13 amino acids. The germline V and J ends were trimmed by 0 bases and 13 bases, with 13 bases remaining between them. CDR1 is SGHDN, CDR2 FVKESK, per germline. The DNA for the CDR3 is TGTGCCAGCAGCCAAGATATCACAGGGATTCAGTTCTTC. Protein product: CASSQDITGIQFF.

The chain has TRBV5-4 and TRBJ1-5; D may be TRBD1 (6 bases). CDR1 and CDR2 (germline): SGHNT, YYREEE (reference sequence). Deletions cut 1 base from V and 2 bases from J, with 13 bases between. The length of the CDR3 is 16 residues. The CDR3 nucleotides read TGTGCCAGCAGCTTGATTGAGGGGGATGGCAATCAGCCCCAGCATTTT. Translating it yields CASSLIEGDGNQPQHF.

The rearrangement joins TRBV5-1 to TRBJ2-1, with 7 bases lining up with TRBD2. J was trimmed by 4 bases and V by 4 bases; bases with no gene match: 8. Germline-derived CDR1 and CDR2 are SGHRS and YFSETQ. The CDR3 spans 15 residues. CDR3 region: CASSPRPGGYNEQFF. CDR3 in DNA: TGCGCCAGCAGCCCCCGCCCGGGGGGATACAATGAGCAGTTCTTC. The full variable domain, rest sourced from reference TRBV5-1 and TRBJ2-1, is KAGVTQTPRYLIKTRGQQVTLSCSPISGHRSVSWYQQTPGQGLQFLFEYFSETQRNKGNFPGRFSGRQFSNSRSEMNVSTLELGDSALYLCASSPRPGGYNEQFFGPGTRLTVL.

The V gene is TRBV2, the J gene TRBJ2-5; D call uncertain. V was trimmed by 4 bases and J by 5 bases, leaving 5 bases between them. This CDR3 is built from 11 residues. From germline, CDR1 is SNHLY and CDR2 FYNNEI. The CDR3 sequence: CASSVGETQYF. CDR3 in DNA: TGTGCCAGCAGTGTCGGGGAGACCCAGTACTTC.

The genes are TRBV29-1 and TRBJ1-1; 7 bases map to TRBD1. With 7 bases clipped from V and 0 bases from J, the junction kept 8 bases outside the gene matches. The CDR3 totals 14 residues. Per germline, CDR1 SQVTM and CDR2 ANQGSEA. DNA of the CDR3: TGCAGCGCAGGGGGGGGCAACGTGAACACTGAAGCTTTCTTT. Protein: CSAGGGNVNTEAFF.

The rearrangement joins TRBV4-1 to TRBJ1-1, with 7 bases identical to TRBD1. This CDR3 has 18 residues. V was pared by 2 bases and J by 1 base, with 13 bases of the junction left unmatched. Looked up from germline, CDR1 is MGHRA and CDR2 is YSYEKL. The CDR3 loop is CASSQLIAKAGGNTEAFF. CDR3 DNA: TGCGCCAGCAGCCAACTAATAGCAAAAGCAGGGGGGAACACTGAAGCTTTCTTT.

This chain uses TRBV7-8 with TRBJ2-3; 7 bases are shared with TRBD1. The CDR3 covers 14 residues. In germline, CDR1 is SGHVS, CDR2 FQNEAQ. V shed 5 bases, J shed 1 base, and the junction held 3 bases outside the gene matches. The CDR3 DNA follows: TGTGCCAGCAGCCGTACAGGGGGCACAGATACGCAGTATTTT. Amino acids: CASSRTGGTDTQYF.

The genes are TRBV5-1 and TRBJ2-2; D is unclear. The germline V and J ends were trimmed by 0 bases and 2 bases, with 8 bases remaining between them. This CDR3 is built from 15 residues. Per germline, CDR1 SGHRS and CDR2 YFSETQ. The CDR3 protein is CASSLGSINTGELFF. CDR3 DNA: TGCGCCAGCAGCTTGGGATCCATAAACACCGGGGAGCTGTTTTTT.

The V call is TRBV2, the J call TRBJ2-5; 9 bases fit TRBD2. Germline CDR1 reads SNHLY; CDR2 reads FYNNEI. After removal of 3 bases from V and 4 bases from J, the junction contained 6 bases not matched to a gene. The length of the CDR3 is 15 residues. This CDR3 reads CASSEGGGVGETQYF. DNA for the CDR3: TGTGCCAGCAGTGAGGGCGGGGGGGTCGGAGAGACCCAGTACTTC.

The chain couples TRBV9 to TRBJ1-2; TRBD1 might be the D (6 bases). The V and J ends lost 0 bases and 8 bases respectively, with 8 bases between them. Germline V lookup: CDR1 SGDLS, CDR2 YYNGEE. The CDR3 consists of 12 residues. Written as DNA, the CDR3 is TGTGCCAGCAGCGTAGCTGGGGGCGGCTACACCTTC. Protein sequence: CASSVAGGGYTF.

This rearrangement joins TRBV5-6 to TRBJ1-5; D gene uncertain. This CDR3 region has 14 residues. Germline loops: CDR1 SGHDT, CDR2 YYEEEE. V lost 1 base to trimming and J lost 6 bases, with 11 bases between them. CDR3 in DNA: TGTGCCAGCAGCTTGAAGGGATCTGGTCAGCCCCAGCATTTT. It codes for CASSLKGSGQPQHF.

The chain joins TRBV4-1 to TRBJ1-5, with D perhaps matching TRBD1 (5 bases). Trimming shortened V by 7 bases and J by 1 base, and 11 bases separated the two germline ends. Germline CDR1 MGHRA, CDR2 YSYEKL. The CDR3 covers 14 residues. The CDR3 is CASNQGLSNQPQHF. CDR3 bases: TGCGCCAGCAATCAGGGATTGAGCAATCAGCCCCAGCATTTT.

V and J are TRBV30 and TRBJ1-2; D may be TRBD1 (5 bases). V lost 0 bases, J lost 7 bases, and 12 bases lay in between. This CDR3 region has 13 residues. Germline-derived CDR1 and CDR2 are GTSNPN and SVGIG (reference sequence). CDR3: CAWSVHGGGGYTF. The CDR3 DNA is TGTGCCTGGAGTGTACATGGGGGGGGTGGCTACACCTTC.

As for this clone: The junction shows a germline mismatch at one end, possibly a read error. The chain couples TRBV5-1 to TRBJ2-7; no definite D call. CDR1 and CDR2 (germline): SGHRS, YFSETQ. The CDR3 sequence is 14 residues long. CDR3 region: CASSHTGPDYEQYF. CDR3 bases: TGTGCCAGCAGCCATACTGGGCCCGACTACGAGCAGTACTTC.

This clone occurred a few times. The chain links TRBV7-8 to TRBJ1-3, with D possibly being TRBD1 (5 bases). This CDR3 is built from 16 residues. With 1 base removed from V and 8 bases from J, the gap between germline ends came to 18 bases. Germline assignment: CDR1 SGHVS and CDR2 FQNEAQ. The CDR3 sequence is CASSLGPSGAGHTIYF. As DNA, the CDR3 is TGTGCCAGCAGCTTAGGTCCTAGCGGGGCAGGACACACCATATATTTT.

This clone appeared a single time. This chain joins TRBV5-1 and TRBJ2-7, with D possibly TRBD1 on 6 matching bases. The CDR3 extends over 15 amino acids. Trimming shortened V by 0 bases and J by 4 bases, and 14 bases separated the two germline ends. Germline lookup yields CDR1 SGHRS and CDR2 YFSETQ. The CDR3 spells CASSLAAGVMYEQYF. In nucleotides, the CDR3 is TGCGCCAGCAGCTTGGCGGCAGGGGTGATGTACGAGCAGTACTTC.

J is TRBJ2-7 and V is TRBV5-1, with 9 bases that match TRBD1. Germline V CDR1 and CDR2: SGHRS, YFSETQ. The length of the CDR3 is 15 residues. Trimming cost V 4 bases and J 3 bases; bases outside gene matches: 8. The CDR3: CASSPVGTGIYEQYF. In DNA form, the CDR3 reads TGCGCCAGCAGCCCGGTAGGGACAGGGATCTACGAGCAGTACTTC.

This clone was seen just once. The V and J genes are TRBV6-4 and TRBJ1-2; D gene ambiguous. This CDR3 is built from 17 residues. Looked up from germline, CDR1 is MRHNA and CDR2 is SNTAGT. Between the trimmed V and J ends, which lost 0 bases and 2 bases, there was a span of 16 bases. In DNA form, the CDR3 reads TGTGCCAGCAGTGACTCGAGTAAGGGCCGGGCGAACTATGGCTACACCTTC. It translates to CASSDSSKGRANYGYTF.

This chain joins TRBV5-1 and TRBJ2-3; TRBD1 agrees at 11 bases. This CDR3 spans 14 amino acids. The V segment lost 4 bases and the J segment 5 bases; nucleotides outside the gene matches: 3. CDR1 is SGHRS and CDR2 is YFSETQ in the germline V gene. DNA of the CDR3: TGCGCCAGCAGCCTCGGGACAGGGGGAGATACGCAGTATTTT. It yields the protein CASSLGTGGDTQYF.

V gene TRBV7-9 combines with J gene TRBJ1-6; D unclear. The germline CDR1 and CDR2 sequences are SEHNR and FQNEAQ (reference sequence). The V end was cut by 10 bases, the J end by 6 bases, with 13 bases between. The CDR3 runs 13 residues. For the CDR3, the DNA is TGTGCCATTCAAGGACCGCGTAATTCACCCCTCCACTTT. Encoded protein: CAIQGPRNSPLHF.

V and J are TRBV19 and TRBJ1-2; D may be TRBD1 (6 bases). V shed 1 base and J shed 0 bases, with 6 bases lying between them. CDR1 LNHDA and CDR2 SQIVND come from the germline V gene (reference sequence). CDR3 size: 14 residues. This CDR3 reads CASSIGTANYGYTF. CDR3 nucleotides: TGTGCCAGTAGTATAGGGACAGCTAACTATGGCTACACCTTC.

The chain is built from TRBV18 and TRBJ1-5; tentatively, D is TRBD1 (6 bases). The CDR3 length is 13 residues. The V end was cut by 6 bases, the J end by 7 bases, with 13 bases between. The germline V gene encodes CDR1 KGHSH and CDR2 LQKENI. The CDR3 DNA follows: TGTGCCAGCTCCCAGGGGAGAGACCAGCCCCAGCATTTT. Translating gives CASSQGRDQPQHF.

The rearrangement links TRBV18 to TRBJ2-4, with 13 bases aligning to TRBD2. CDR3 length: 18 residues. The V gene end was trimmed by 3 bases and the J gene end by 0 bases; junction bases not matched to a gene: 5. From germline, CDR1 is KGHSH and CDR2 LQKENI. CDR3 sequence: CASSPRLAGGPAKNIQYF. CDR3 nucleotide sequence: TGTGCCAGCTCACCCAGACTAGCGGGGGGCCCAGCCAAAAACATTCAGTACTTC.

Concerning this clone itself: Other nucleotide sequences in the sample specify the same CDR3. This chain connects TRBV19 to TRBJ1-1, with D unresolved. Trimming removed 0 bases at V and 0 bases at J, with 5 bases between. Germline values: CDR1 LNHDA, CDR2 SQIVND (reference sequence). This CDR3 region has 14 residues. In nucleotides, the CDR3 is TGTGCCAGTAGTATAGAGGGTTTGAACACTGAAGCTTTCTTT. Residues: CASSIEGLNTEAFF.